Detailed here is one T cell receptor (beta chain). Germline V gene sequence: CDR1 MNHNY, CDR2 SVGAGI (reference sequence). The CDR3 totals 15 residues. With 4 bases clipped from V and 4 bases from J, the junction kept 9 bases outside the gene matches. Authors' methods: Reference gene primer amplification yielded estimated nucleated cell counts. Clones were read by immunoSEQ multiplex PCR, and TCRdb kept only the in-frame ones, dropping some. From that table come the V and J calls and clone size; the DNA was used to work out D and trimming. The data hold 150,000 to 200,000 clones, with around 85% observed a single time. The record originates from a study of blood T cell repertoires in COVID-19. Whole-study context: Sites in the United States, Italy and Spain provided acute and convalescent COVID-19 samples. Sources were T cells, B-cell-depleted T cells, or PBMCs; the material itself was cDNA or gDNA.

Sequencing input: peripheral blood. The rearrangement joins TRBV6-6 to TRBJ2-5, with TRBD1 matching over 7 bases. The origin of this receptor is a human donor with acute or convalescent COVID-19. The donor label of this sample is uncertain. The CDR3 coding sequence is TGTGCCAGCAGTTTGCGACAGGGACGGGGAGAGACCCAGTACTTC. Translating gives CASSLRQGRGETQYF.